Shown below are 27 T cell receptor beta chains from a single sample sequenced in a study of control samples from healthy donors and cancer patients. Method: immunoSEQ multiplex PCR; TCRdb's copy keeps in-frame clones and lacks some. The sample includes about 77,000 clones, around 94% of them seen just once. Sample: blood. The origin of the receptors is a woman aged 55-70 years in good health.

This clone was seen once. This chain joins TRBV18 and TRBJ1-2, with 7 bases fitting TRBD1. The CDR3 is 15 residues long. Germline V gives CDR1 KGHSH, CDR2 LQKENI. The V segment lost 3 bases and the J segment 7 bases; nucleotides outside the gene matches: 11. CDR3 nucleotides: TGTGCCAGCTCACCTCCGGGACAGACTCTATTTGGCTACACCTTC. It encodes CASSPPGQTLFGYTF. Filled out from reference TRBV18 and TRBJ1-2, the complete variable domain reads NAGVMQNPRHLVRRRGQEARLRCSPMKGHSHVYWYRQLPEEGLKFMVYLQKENIIDESGMPKERFSAEFPKEGPSILRIQQVVRGDSAAYFCASSPPGQTLFGYTFGSGTRLTVV.

The chain uses TRBV5-1 and TRBJ2-5, with D perhaps TRBD2 (5 bases). Per the germline V gene, CDR1 is SGHRS and CDR2 is YFSETQ. This CDR3 has 14 residues. Trimming cost V 2 bases and J 1 base, with 9 bases left between them. CDR3 nucleotide sequence: TGCGCCAGCAGCTTACTCGGGATCCAAGAGACCCAGTACTTC. This sequence encodes CASSLLGIQETQYF.

This chain connects TRBV28 to TRBJ1-4, with D perhaps TRBD1 (6 bases). Germline V gives CDR1 MDHEN, CDR2 SYDVKM. Trimming removed 5 bases at V and 5 bases at J, with 18 bases between. There are 16 residues in the CDR3. The CDR3 here is CASSPQQGLTNEKLFF. DNA of the CDR3: TGTGCCAGCAGTCCGCAACAGGGTTTGACGAATGAAAAACTGTTTTTT.

This rearrangement joins TRBV27 to TRBJ1-5; 8 positions match TRBD1. The junction had 5 bases not matched to a gene; V was cut back by 2 bases and J by 5 bases. Germline V gives CDR1 MNHEY, CDR2 SMNVEV (reference sequence). The CDR3 is made up of 15 amino acids. For the CDR3, the DNA is TGTGCCAGCAGTTTAGCCAGGGGGCAAGATCAGCCCCAGCATTTT. It specifies CASSLARGQDQPQHF.

The chain joins TRBV5-6 to TRBJ2-1, with 8 bases aligning to TRBD2. Trimming removed 4 bases from V and 9 bases from J; junction bases left unmatched: 15. Germline loops: CDR1 SGHDT, CDR2 YYEEEE. The CDR3 totals 16 residues. In DNA form, the CDR3 reads TGTGCCAGCAGCGCGGGAGGCGGGAGGACCAGAGGTGAGCAGTTCTTC. Amino acid sequence: CASSAGGGRTRGEQFF. The full variable domain, completed using reference TRBV5-6 and TRBJ2-1, is DAGVTQSPTHLIKTRGQQVTLRCSPKSGHDTVSWYQQALGQGPQFIFQYYEEEERQRGNFPDRFSGHQFPNYSSELNVNALLLGDSALYLCASSAGGGRTRGEQFFGPGTRLTVL.

V gene TRBV10-3 combines with J gene TRBJ2-1; 9 bases are a match to TRBD2. This CDR3 has 15 amino acids. Unmatched junction bases numbered 1, after V lost 0 bases and J lost 4 bases. In germline, CDR1 is ENHRY, CDR2 SYGVKD. The CDR3 region is CAISESGLAYNEQFF. Written as DNA, the CDR3 is TGTGCCATCAGTGAGTCAGGACTAGCGTACAATGAGCAGTTCTTC.

CDR3 sequence reads: CASSSSREQYF. CDR3 in DNA: TGTGCCAGCAGTTCATCGCGCGAGCAGTACTTC. The rearrangement links TRBV28 to TRBJ2-7; D gene unclear. The V end lost 4 bases, the J end lost 6 bases, and 7 bases lay between the germline ends. This CDR3 comprises 11 residues. In germline, CDR1 is MDHEN, CDR2 SYDVKM.

V gene TRBV7-6 combines with J gene TRBJ2-7; D is uncertain. CDR1 is SGHVS and CDR2 is FNYEAQ in the germline V gene. V gave up 1 base and J gave up 1 base, with 11 bases separating them. This CDR3 comprises 15 residues. In nucleotides, the CDR3 is TGTGCCAGCAGCTTAGGGACGGCTAAATCCTACGAGCAGTACTTC. The encoded protein is CASSLGTAKSYEQYF.

This clone was found once. V and J are TRBV5-1 and TRBJ2-2; 12 bases fit TRBD2. The CDR3 length is 16 residues. The V gene end was trimmed by 6 bases and the J gene end by 2 bases; junction bases not matched to a gene: 5. Germline CDR1 SGHRS, CDR2 YFSETQ. CDR3 in amino acids: CASTQLAGGNTGELFF. The CDR3 DNA is TGCGCCAGCACCCAACTAGCGGGAGGAAACACCGGGGAGCTGTTTTTT.

The rearrangement links TRBV30 to TRBJ1-4; no clear D gene. Trimming took off 8 bases at V and 2 bases at J, with 12 bases between the two ends. The germline V gene encodes CDR1 GTSNPN and CDR2 SVGIG (reference sequence). The CDR3 has 13 residues. In DNA, the CDR3 is TGTGCCCAGGCAGGAGGCACTAATGAAAAACTGTTTTTT. Translating gives CAQAGGTNEKLFF. The full variable domain, completed using reference TRBV30 and TRBJ1-4, is SQTIHQWPATLVQPVGSPLSLECTVEGTSNPNLYWYRQAAGRGLQLLFYSVGIGQISSEVPQNLSASRPQDRQFILSSKKLLLSDSGFYLCAQAGGTNEKLFFGSGTQLSVL.

The chain joins TRBV3-1 (or the pseudogene TRBV3-2) to TRBJ2-3; D is unclear. The CDR3 length is 14 residues. Germline loops: CDR1 LGHDT, CDR2 YNNKEL (reference sequence). The V end lost 4 bases, the J end lost 2 bases, and 10 bases lay between the germline ends. For the CDR3, the DNA is TGTGCCAGCAGCCCCCGAGGATCCACAGATACGCAGTATTTT. This translates into CASSPRGSTDTQYF.

The V and J genes are TRBV11-2 and TRBJ1-5; possible D gene TRBD1, 5 bases. CDR3 length: 15 residues. V lost 5 bases and J lost 3, with 14 bases in between. Germline lookup yields CDR1 SGHAT and CDR2 FQNNGV. The CDR3 is CASSQGGMFNQPQHF. As DNA, the CDR3 is TGTGCCAGCAGCCAGGGAGGTATGTTCAATCAGCCCCAGCATTTT.

The DNA for the CDR3 is TGTGCCAGCAGCGCAGGGGGGAATTCCTCACCCCTCCACTTT. Amino acid sequence: CASSAGGNSSPLHF. The rearrangement uses TRBV9 and TRBJ1-6, with TRBD1 matching 7 bases. There are 14 residues in the CDR3. V gave up 3 bases and J gave up 10 bases; unmatched junction bases: 7. CDR1 SGDLS and CDR2 YYNGEE come from the germline V gene.

J is TRBJ1-5 and V is TRBV7-9; 7 bases fit TRBD1. The CDR3 loop spans 13 amino acids. The V gene's germline CDR1 is SEHNR and CDR2 FQNEAQ (reference sequence). V was pared by 1 base and J by 11 bases, with 5 bases of the junction left unmatched. DNA of the CDR3: TGTGCCAGCAGCTTAGAGGGGGCTGGGGCCCAGCATTTT. Protein sequence: CASSLEGAGAQHF.

The rearrangement uses TRBV27 and TRBJ2-7; D is perhaps TRBD2 (5 bases). Germline CDR1 MNHEY, CDR2 SMNVEV (reference sequence). The CDR3 length is 17 residues. V lost 5 bases and J 0 bases, leaving 20 bases between the germline ends. As DNA, the CDR3 is TGTGCCAGCAGTATAGACCGTCGGGGTTTTTACTCCTACGAGCAGTACTTC. Translated, it gives CASSIDRRGFYSYEQYF.

This clone was counted between two and nine times. The rearrangement joins TRBV4-2 to TRBJ2-2; 8 nucleotides align to TRBD1. Unmatched junction bases numbered 7, after V lost 2 bases and J lost 5 bases. The CDR3 extends over 16 amino acids. The germline CDR1 and CDR2 sequences are LGHNA and YNFKEQ. The CDR3 spells CASSQSQGAITGELFF. The CDR3 DNA follows: TGTGCCAGCAGCCAATCGCAGGGGGCTATTACCGGGGAGCTGTTTTTT.

The chain carries TRBV24-1 and TRBJ2-1; D is uncertain. The CDR3 is made up of 14 amino acids. CDR1 KGHDR and CDR2 SFDVKD come from the germline V gene. The ends were cut back, 0 bases at V and 5 bases at J, with 7 bases in the middle. The CDR3 reads CATSDLRSDNEQFF. The CDR3 DNA reads as TGTGCCACCAGTGATTTGCGCAGCGACAATGAGCAGTTCTTC.

The CDR3 loop is CASSYFGPTYEQYF. DNA of the CDR3: TGTGCCAGCAGTTACTTCGGTCCCACCTACGAGCAGTACTTC. The chain combines TRBV6-6 with TRBJ2-7; D not resolved. Trimming stripped 1 base from V and 2 bases from J, with 9 bases between. The CDR3 has 14 residues. In germline, CDR1 is MNHNY, CDR2 SVGAGI (reference sequence).

The chain carries TRBV3-1 (or the pseudogene TRBV3-2) and TRBJ2-7; 9 bases agree with TRBD1. The V gene's germline CDR1 is LGHDT and CDR2 YNNKEL (reference sequence). There are 14 residues in the CDR3. The V segment lost 2 bases and the J segment 6 bases; nucleotides outside the gene matches: 5. The CDR3: CASSQNTGGGEQYF. CDR3 in DNA: TGTGCCAGCAGCCAAAACACAGGGGGCGGCGAGCAGTACTTC.

The V call is TRBV5-4, the J call TRBJ2-7, with 7 bases aligning to TRBD1. The CDR3 is made up of 15 amino acids. The V and J ends lost 4 bases and 0 bases, in that order; junction bases with no gene match: 7. Germline CDR1 and CDR2: SGHNT and YYREEE (reference sequence). CDR3 coding DNA: TGTGCCAGCAGCACCCGACAGGGAAACTCCTACGAGCAGTACTTC. Translating it yields CASSTRQGNSYEQYF.

The chain recombines TRBV5-6 with TRBJ1-2; perhaps TRBD1 as D (5 bases). V lost 5 bases and J lost 4, with 12 bases in between. The length of the CDR3 is 13 residues. Germline values: CDR1 SGHDT, CDR2 YYEEEE. The CDR3 DNA sequence: TGTGCCAGCAGGATAGGGCAGGGCTATGGCTACACCTTC. Encoded protein: CASRIGQGYGYTF.

CDR3 protein: CASKASGGSSYNEQFF. The CDR3 region has the DNA TGTGCCAGCAAGGCTAGCGGGGGAAGCTCCTACAATGAGCAGTTCTTC. The gene calls are TRBV2 and TRBJ2-1; 10 positions agree with TRBD2. The CDR3 consists of 16 residues. V lost 7 bases and J lost 0; bases outside the gene matches: 6. CDR1 is SNHLY, CDR2 FYNNEI, per germline.

There are a few counts of this clone. CDR3 region: CASSAAVETQYF. CDR3 sequence (DNA): TGTGCCAGCAGCGCAGCGGTGGAGACCCAGTACTTC. The chain combines TRBV28 with TRBJ2-5; D might be TRBD2 (5 bases). The germline V gene encodes CDR1 MDHEN and CDR2 SYDVKM. Deletions cut 6 bases from V and 5 bases from J, with 10 bases between. The CDR3 is made up of 12 amino acids.

The V call is TRBV6-5, the J call TRBJ2-2, with 8 bases identical to TRBD2. After removal of 9 bases from V and 5 bases from J, the junction contained 8 bases not matched to a gene. The V gene's germline CDR1 is MNHEY and CDR2 SVGAGI. This CDR3 contains 14 residues. CDR3 sequence reads: CASRAGVRTGELFF. The DNA for the CDR3 is TGTGCCAGTAGAGCGGGAGTAAGGACCGGGGAGCTGTTTTTT.

The chain employs TRBV6-5 and TRBJ1-3, with a tentative D call TRBD1 (6 bases). The CDR3 has 15 residues. Germline values: CDR1 MNHEY, CDR2 SVGAGI. The V and J ends lost 5 bases and 2 bases respectively, with 13 bases between them. The CDR3 protein is CASSHTGIAGNTIYF. Written as DNA, the CDR3 is TGTGCCAGCAGTCATACAGGGATCGCTGGAAACACCATATATTTT.

The V gene is TRBV28, the J gene TRBJ1-2, with 7 bases fitting TRBD1. The V gene's germline CDR1 is MDHEN and CDR2 SYDVKM. This CDR3 is 14 amino acids long. V lost 6 bases, J lost 2 bases, and 6 bases stayed unmatched. The DNA of the CDR3 is TGTGCCAGCAGAATACCGACAGGGAACTATGGCTACACCTTC. Its translation is CASRIPTGNYGYTF.

V usage is TRBV15 and J usage is TRBJ2-7; either TRBD1 or TRBD2 may fit D (6 bases each). CDR1 is LNHNV, CDR2 YYDKDF, per germline (reference sequence). V was shortened by 3 bases and J by 1 base, with 10 bases between the two germline ends. The CDR3 is 14 residues long. CDR3 region: CATSRQGTSYEQYF. CDR3 DNA sequence: TGTGCCACCAGCAGGCAGGGGACTTCCTACGAGCAGTACTTC.